Following are 17 T cell receptor beta chains from one sample sequenced in a study of control samples from healthy donors and cancer patients. Some clones are missing from TCRdb's copy, which holds only in-frame ones; the method was immunoSEQ multiplex PCR. Of about 130,000 clones detected, 80% to 95% appear once; the ten largest clones hold less than 7%. The material sequenced was blood. These receptors were taken from a man between 18 and 29 years old in good health.

The V call is TRBV6-5, the J call TRBJ2-3; D unresolved. The germline V and J ends were trimmed by 6 bases and 6 bases, with 13 bases remaining between them. In germline, CDR1 is MNHEY, CDR2 SVGAGI. The CDR3 extends over 13 amino acids. The CDR3 here is CASSALLGDTQYF. The CDR3 nucleotides are TGTGCCAGCAGCGCTCTCCTGGGGGATACGCAGTATTTT.

This chain connects TRBV18 to TRBJ1-1; D might be TRBD1 (6 bases). This CDR3 comprises 16 residues. V dropped 1 base and J dropped 4 bases, with 16 bases sitting between them. CDR1 is KGHSH and CDR2 is LQKENI in the germline V gene. The CDR3 spells CASSPLQWQGITEAFF. The CDR3 nucleotides read TGTGCCAGCTCACCACTCCAATGGCAGGGGATCACTGAAGCTTTCTTT.

The J gene is TRBJ1-5, the V gene TRBV19; D is perhaps TRBD1 (6 bases). CDR3 length: 15 residues. Trimming took off 8 bases at V and 1 base at J, with 15 bases between the two ends. The germline V gene encodes CDR1 LNHDA and CDR2 SQIVND (reference sequence). CDR3 nucleotides: TGTGCCAGTCGTGGGCGGGACACCAGCAATCAGCCCCAGCATTTT. Protein product: CASRGRDTSNQPQHF.

A single count supports this clone. J is TRBJ2-7 and V is TRBV27; weak D call: TRBD2 (6 bases). The CDR3 totals 14 residues. Per germline, CDR1 MNHEY and CDR2 SMNVEV (reference sequence). The ends were cut back, 1 base at V and 1 base at J, with 8 bases in the middle. Here the CDR3 DNA reads TGTGCCAGCAGTTTATTCGGGGGATCCTACGAGCAGTACTTC. This encodes CASSLFGGSYEQYF.

Here the CDR3 reads CASSLELTFGHPVSTDTQYF. The DNA for the CDR3 is TGTGCCAGCAGCTTAGAATTGACCTTTGGGCATCCTGTTAGCACAGATACGCAGTATTTT. The V and J genes are TRBV11-3 and TRBJ2-3; D ambiguous. CDR1 and CDR2 from the germline V gene are SGHNT and YENEEA. Trimming cost V 0 bases and J 0 bases, with 22 bases left between them. This CDR3 spans 20 amino acids.

V gene TRBV7-5 combines with J gene TRBJ2-7; the table names TRBD1, a call not compared with the DNA. TRBV7-5 is a documented pseudogene. The CDR3 consists of 15 residues. CDR3 DNA: TGTGTCAGAAGGCCGATCCTGGACAGGGGCTACGAGCAGTACTTC. Amino acid sequence: CVRRPILDRGYEQYF.

CDR3 in DNA: TGCGCCAGTGGTAAATCGGACCGTAACTATGGCTACACCTTC. Translated: CASGKSDRNYGYTF. This rearrangement joins TRBV5-1 to TRBJ1-2; no clear D. The germline V gene encodes CDR1 SGHRS and CDR2 YFSETQ. The CDR3 consists of 14 residues. Trimming removed 8 bases at V and 1 base at J, with 15 bases between.

This chain links TRBV18 with TRBJ1-2; D is unclear. The CDR3 runs 15 residues. V lost 2 bases to trimming and J lost 4 bases, with 14 bases between them. CDR1 KGHSH and CDR2 LQKENI come from the germline V gene. CDR3 DNA: TGTGCCAGCTCACCAACCCAGGCCGGTCTCTATGGCTACACCTTC. Its protein is CASSPTQAGLYGYTF.

In DNA form, the CDR3 reads TGTGCCAGCAGTGGCAGCTTAAATCAGCCCCAGCATTTT. This codes for CASSGSLNQPQHF. The chain joins TRBV2 to TRBJ1-5; D uncertain. V was clipped by 4 bases and J by 4 bases, with 8 bases between them. The germline V gene has CDR1 SNHLY and CDR2 FYNNEI. The CDR3 runs to 13 residues.

The chain couples TRBV18 to TRBJ2-7; 7 bases match TRBD2. V lost 5 bases to trimming and J lost 3 bases; unmatched junction nucleotides: 16. This CDR3 region has 17 residues. Germline CDR1 reads KGHSH; CDR2 reads LQKENI. The CDR3 DNA sequence: TGTGCCAGCTCATCCATCAAGGCGGCTAGCGGATACTACGAGCAGTACTTC. This translates into CASSSIKAASGYYEQYF.

The rearrangement joins TRBV10-1 to TRBJ2-7; a weak D match, TRBD1 (6 bases). The CDR3 extends over 14 amino acids. V was cut by 7 bases and J by 0 bases, with 13 bases left in between. Germline CDR1 is WNHNN and CDR2 is SYGVQD (reference sequence). CDR3 sequence (DNA): TGCGCCAGCAAACCGGACAGATACTCCTACGAGCAGTACTTC. Encoded protein: CASKPDRYSYEQYF.

J is TRBJ1-5 and V is TRBV19, with D maybe TRBD1 (5 bases). Per the germline V gene, CDR1 is LNHDA and CDR2 is SQIVND (reference sequence). V lost 4 bases, J lost 1 base, and 8 bases lay in between. The length of the CDR3 is 14 residues. The CDR3: CASSTHRSNQPQHF. In nucleotides, the CDR3 is TGTGCCAGTAGTACCCACAGGAGCAATCAGCCCCAGCATTTT.

The chain's CDR3 is CASSYRGAHNSPLHF. CDR3 DNA sequence: TGTGCCAGCAGTTACCGGGGGGCGCACAATTCACCCCTCCACTTT. This chain links TRBV6-5 with TRBJ1-6, with TRBD1 as a possible D gene (6 bases). The CDR3 has 15 amino acids. Trimming removed 2 bases at V and 7 bases at J, with 12 bases between. Per germline, CDR1 MNHEY and CDR2 SVGAGI.

The chain combines TRBV6-2 or TRBV6-3 with TRBJ2-1, with D perhaps TRBD1 (6 bases). This CDR3 is 13 amino acids long. The V end was cut by 5 bases, the J end by 2 bases, with 7 bases between. Germline V gives CDR1 MNHEY, CDR2 SVGEGT. DNA for the CDR3: TGTGCCAGCAGTGGACAGACCTACAATGAGCAGTTCTTC. Amino acid sequence: CASSGQTYNEQFF.

V gene TRBV3-1 (or the pseudogene TRBV3-2) combines with J gene TRBJ1-1; 7 nucleotides match TRBD1. The CDR3 sequence is 15 residues long. The V segment lost 5 bases and the J segment 4 bases; nucleotides outside the gene matches: 10. Looked up from germline, CDR1 is LGHDT and CDR2 is YNNKEL (reference sequence). The chain's CDR3 is CASSSLNRGGTEAFF. DNA of the CDR3: TGTGCCAGCAGCTCTCTGAACAGGGGCGGCACTGAAGCTTTCTTT.

This sequence joins TRBV11-2 and TRBJ1-2; D gene ambiguous. Germline V lookup: CDR1 SGHAT, CDR2 FQNNGV. The CDR3 extends over 12 amino acids. Deletions cut 1 base from V and 5 bases from J, with 5 bases between. CDR3 protein: CASSLAQYGYTF. The CDR3 DNA follows: TGTGCCAGCAGCTTAGCCCAGTATGGCTACACCTTC. Complete variable domain (other parts from reference TRBV11-2 and TRBJ1-2): EAGVAQSPRYKIIEKRQSVAFWCNPISGHATLYWYQQILGQGPKLLIQFQNNGVVDDSQLPKDRFSAERLKGVDSTLKIQPAKLEDSAVYLCASSLAQYGYTFGSGTRLTVV.

The J gene is TRBJ2-7, the V gene TRBV5-5, with unresolved D. The CDR3 sequence is 14 residues long. Trimming pared 2 bases from V and 2 bases from J, leaving 11 bases between. From germline, CDR1 is SGHKS and CDR2 YYEKEE (reference sequence). The CDR3 DNA reads as TGTGCCAGCAGCTTATTCGCTAGGCCCTACGAGCAGTACTTC. Translating it yields CASSLFARPYEQYF.